Given below is one T cell receptor beta chain in context. The antigen is unknown. Amplification used 60 Vbeta primers and 13 Jbeta primers. Measured with immunoSEQ multiplex PCR; TCRdb has only the in-frame clones, and not every one. The profile shows 200,000 or so clones, over 65% of them singletons. The sample originates from a study of cytomegalovirus exposure and HLA in healthy donors. Study-wide points: The authors reported that TCR beta sequences could predict HLA-A and HLA-B alleles. These predictions were accurate for most subjects in the first cohort.

V was shortened by 0 bases and J by 7 bases, with 7 bases between the two germline ends. The V gene's germline CDR1 is SGDLS and CDR2 YYNGEE. The CDR3 spans 12 residues. The TCR originated in a man aged 18-30 years in good health and CMV-seronegative. The rearrangement uses TRBV9 and TRBJ1-1; the D is unclear. Sequenced material: PBMCs. The CDR3 loop reads CASSVGSGEAFF. The CDR3 DNA sequence: TGTGCCAGCAGCGTAGGGTCGGGTGAAGCTTTCTTT.